The 19 T cell receptor beta chains presented below share a single source sample, sequenced in a study of breast tumors, draining lymph nodes, adjacent tissues. TCRdb analysed the multiplex PCR reads with MiXCR anew, one entry per CDR3 protein. The sample has some 38,000 distinct CDR3 sequences; over 30% are singletons. Sequencing input: breast tumor tissue. These TCRs come from a female donor with breast cancer. Some clones in this sample may be carry-over from other donors' samples.

The V and J genes are TRBV28 and TRBJ2-5; TRBD1 is a possible D gene (6 bases). The germline gives CDR1 MDHEN, CDR2 SYDVKM. The ends were cut back, 5 bases at V and 5 bases at J, with 12 bases in the middle. The CDR3 is 13 residues long. The CDR3 DNA follows: TGTGCCAGCAGTCATCCCCAGGGGGAGACCCAGTACTTC. This sequence encodes CASSHPQGETQYF. Full variable domain (missing parts from reference TRBV28 and TRBJ2-5): DVKVTQSSRYLVKRTGEKVFLECVQDMDHENMFWYRQDPGLGLRLIYFSYDVKMKEKGDIPEGYSVSREKKERFSLILESASTNQTSMYLCASSHPQGETQYFGPGTRLLVL.

This clonotype was seen at least ten times. The J gene is TRBJ2-7, the V gene TRBV19; no firm D call. The CDR3 has 12 residues. Germline V CDR1 and CDR2: LNHDA, SQIVND (reference sequence). V shed 4 bases and J shed 3 bases, with 7 bases lying between them. The CDR3 here is CASSTNSYEQYF. CDR3 nucleotide sequence: TGTGCCAGTAGTACCAACAGCTACGAGCAGTACTTC.

About this clonotype itself: A read error may explain this, as a much larger clone is one base away. The chain joins TRBV16 to TRBJ2-1; tentatively, D is TRBD1 or TRBD2 (5 bases each). CDR1 is KGHSY and CDR2 is FQNENV in the germline V gene. The CDR3 spans 16 residues. The CDR3 loop is CASSLSGLEVRHERFF. CDR3 coding DNA: TGTGCCAGCAGCCTTTCGGGGCTAGAGGTCCGCCATGAGCGGTTCTTC.

This clonotype was found many times. The chain recombines TRBV7-9 with TRBJ2-1, with 7 nucleotides matching TRBD2. Trimming took 4 bases from V and 7 from J; bases not matched to a gene: 10. The CDR3 is made up of 15 amino acids. Germline-derived CDR1 and CDR2 are SEHNR and FQNEAQ (reference sequence). DNA of the CDR3: TGTGCCAGCAGCTCTCCAAGCGGGAATACAAATGAGCAGTTCTTC. Amino acids: CASSSPSGNTNEQFF.

CDR3 sequence reads: CASSRTSGIWETQYF. The DNA for the CDR3 is TGTGCCAGCAGCCGGACTAGCGGGATTTGGGAGACCCAGTACTTC. This chain links TRBV4-2 with TRBJ2-5; TRBD2 agrees at 12 bases. The CDR3 contains 15 residues. V gave up 4 bases and J gave up 5 bases; unmatched junction bases: 5. The germline gives CDR1 LGHNA, CDR2 YNFKEQ.

This clonotype has at least ten counts. The chain recombines TRBV6-6 with TRBJ2-3; TRBD2 aligns across 13 bases. The germline CDR1 and CDR2 sequences are MNHNY and SVGAGI (reference sequence). The junction had 10 bases not matched to a gene; V was cut back by 1 base and J by 6 bases. The CDR3 covers 18 residues. CDR3 in DNA: TGTGCCAGCAGTTACTTCGGGACTAGCGGGACCCCTTGGGATACGCAGTATTTT. Protein sequence: CASSYFGTSGTPWDTQYF.

This CDR3 is CSVELAGTTYEQYF. DNA of the CDR3: TGCAGCGTTGAACTAGCGGGAACGACCTACGAGCAGTACTTC. The chain uses TRBV29-1 and TRBJ2-7; 9 bases fit TRBD2. This CDR3 comprises 14 residues. The ends lost 2 bases at V and 2 bases at J; junction bases unmatched: 4. Germline V gives CDR1 SQVTM, CDR2 ANQGSEA.

This rearrangement joins TRBV5-1 to TRBJ2-3, with D maybe TRBD1 (6 bases). Germline loops: CDR1 SGHRS, CDR2 YFSETQ. The CDR3 length is 14 residues. V was cut by 5 bases and J by 4 bases, with 14 bases left in between. The DNA of the CDR3 is TGCGCCAGCAGGGGTTTCAGGGGCGCAGATACGCAGTATTTT. It yields the protein CASRGFRGADTQYF. Drawing the rest from reference TRBV5-1 and TRBJ2-3, the complete variable domain is KAGVTQTPRYLIKTRGQQVTLSCSPISGHRSVSWYQQTPGQGLQFLFEYFSETQRNKGNFPGRFSGRQFSNSRSEMNVSTLELGDSALYLCASRGFRGADTQYFGPGTRLTVL.

This clonotype was counted ten times or more. The V and J genes are TRBV5-8 and TRBJ2-3; 8 nucleotides agree with TRBD2. V trimming: 4 bases; J trimming: 3 bases; junction bases outside the gene matches: 7. The CDR3 spans 15 residues. Germline loops: CDR1 SGHTS, CDR2 YDEGEE. The CDR3 spells CASSRRGGLTDTQYF. The CDR3, as DNA: TGTGCCAGCAGCCGACGGGGGGGCTTAACAGATACGCAGTATTTT.

In the case of this clonotype: It is likely a read error, because the conserved phenylalanine at the end of the CDR3 is missing. The limits of the CDR3 on the DNA are not certain, so only TCRdb's listed CDR3 is given. The rearrangement links TRBV6-1 to TRBJ2-7. The CDR3 is 11 amino acids long, termini counted. Germline CDR1 is MNHNS and CDR2 is SASEGT. CDR3 amino acids: CASSEAPGEYS.

This clonotype was counted ten times or more. The V and J genes are TRBV7-9 and TRBJ1-2, with 7 bases identical to TRBD1. The CDR3 is made up of 14 amino acids. Trimming took 2 bases from V and 8 from J; bases not matched to a gene: 8. In germline, CDR1 is SEHNR, CDR2 FQNEAQ (reference sequence). This chain's CDR3 is CASSLSDRVKGYTF. The CDR3 nucleotides are TGTGCCAGCAGCTTAAGCGACAGGGTCAAAGGCTACACCTTC.

Turning to this clonotype: Compared with germline, one end of the junction differs, possibly owing to a read error. The V and J genes are TRBV5-4 and TRBJ2-6, with a possible D match to TRBD1 (6 bases). CDR3 size: 14 residues. Germline CDR1 SGHNT, CDR2 YYREEE (reference sequence). CDR3 bases: TGTGCCAGCGGACAGTTCTCTGGGGCCAACGTCCTAGCTTTC. It encodes CASGQFSGANVLAF.

The sample holds many counts of this clonotype. The chain employs TRBV6-5 and TRBJ2-7, with D maybe TRBD1 (6 bases). V lost 6 bases and J lost 6, with 15 bases in between. CDR1 is MNHEY and CDR2 is SVGAGI in the germline V gene. This CDR3 has 13 residues. CDR3 nucleotide sequence: TGTGCCAGCAGACCCGAGGGGGTACGCGAGCAGTACTTC. Protein: CASRPEGVREQYF.

Of note for this clonotype: This may stem from a read error, because a much larger clone lies one nucleotide away. This rearrangement joins TRBV20-1 to TRBJ2-3, with 13 bases that match TRBD2. The germline CDR1 and CDR2 sequences are DFQATT and SNEGSKA (reference sequence). The J segment lost 4 bases and the V segment lost 6 bases, leaving 7 bases of the junction unmatched. The CDR3 has 15 amino acids. The CDR3 nucleotides read TGCAGTGCCGGGACTAGCGGGGCCCTCCCAGATACGCAGTATTTT. Its translation: CSAGTSGALPDTQYF.

The table lists this clonotype with a few counts. V gene TRBV6-5 combines with J gene TRBJ1-6, with a tentative D call TRBD1 (5 bases). V was trimmed by 2 bases and J by 2 bases, leaving 7 bases between them. The CDR3 runs 15 residues. CDR1 and CDR2 from the germline V gene are MNHEY and SVGAGI. The CDR3 protein is CASSYDSTYNSPLHF. CDR3 nucleotides: TGTGCCAGCAGTTACGACAGCACCTATAATTCACCCCTCCACTTT.

This chain connects TRBV4-3 to TRBJ1-6; D is perhaps TRBD1 (6 bases). The CDR3 is made up of 14 amino acids. The ends were cut back, 2 bases at V and 14 bases at J, with 16 bases in the middle. The germline CDR1 and CDR2 sequences are LGHNA and YSLEER. The CDR3 region is CASSQTPSTGTLHF. In nucleotides, the CDR3 is TGCGCCAGCAGCCAAACCCCATCGACAGGCACCCTCCACTTT.

Ten or more counts support this clonotype. V gene TRBV7-8 combines with J gene TRBJ2-7, with TRBD2 matching 13 bases. The CDR3 spans 14 residues. CDR1 and CDR2 (germline): SGHVS, FQNEAQ. The J segment lost 3 bases and the V segment lost 4 bases, leaving 0 bases of the junction unmatched. CDR3 DNA: TGTGCCAGCAGCTGGACTAGCGGGAGCTACGAGCAGTACTTC. Translating it yields CASSWTSGSYEQYF. The full variable domain, its missing parts supplied by reference TRBV7-8 and TRBJ2-7, is GAGVSQSPRYKVAKRGQDVALRCDPISGHVSLFWYQQALGQGPEFLTYFQNEAQLDKSGLPSDRFFAERPEGSVSTLKIQRTQQEDSAVYLCASSWTSGSYEQYFGPGTRLTVT.

The chain links TRBV19 to TRBJ2-1; 8 bases align to TRBD1. CDR1 and CDR2 (germline): LNHDA, SQIVND (reference sequence). Unmatched junction bases numbered 22, after V lost 6 bases and J lost 12 bases. CDR3 size: 17 residues. CDR3 loop: CASSKPYRDRIIQGQFF. The DNA of the CDR3 is TGTGCCAGTAGCAAACCGTACCGGGACAGGATAATTCAGGGGCAGTTCTTC.

This clonotype has at least ten counts. The chain joins TRBV12-3 or TRBV12-4 to TRBJ1-2, with 7 bases matching TRBD1. The CDR3 length is 14 residues. The junction had 8 bases not matched to a gene; V was cut back by 6 bases and J by 4 bases. CDR3 nucleotides: TGTGCCAGCAGCATGACAGGGCCAGGCTATGGCTACACCTTC. Its translation: CASSMTGPGYGYTF.